These T cell receptor beta chains were read from a single sample in a study of technical replicates of blood from a few donors. Repertoires were generated with immunoSEQ multiplex PCR, while TCRdb's copy carries only in-frame clones and drops some. Found here are 72,000 or so clones, about 94% of them singletons; the top ten hold about 0.4%. Sequenced material: T cells isolated from PBMCs. These TCRs come from a human donor in good health. Each CDR3 is given with its conserved first and last residue. Fields, in order: clone size, J gene, D gene, V gene, CDR3 DNA, CDR3 protein. The D gene is left open where the match is weak. Not every row has a clone size; where given, it reads once, few, many or a size class.

>NA|TRBJ2-7|NA|TRBV7-9
TGTGCCAGCAGCCTCCACGGGGTAGACGAGCAGTACTTC
CASSLHGVDEQYF
>NA|TRBJ1-5|TRBD1|TRBV2
TGTGCCAGCATGGGGACAGGGGGGGGCAATCAGCCCCAGCATTTT
CASMGTGGGNQPQHF
>NA|TRBJ2-6|NA|TRBV28
TGTGCCAGCAGTCCAGCAGGACAAGCCTCTGGGGCCAACGTCCTGACTTTC
CASSPAGQASGANVLTF
>NA|TRBJ2-7|TRBD2|TRBV7-3
TGTGCCAGCATCCCCCCCTTGGGACTAGCAACTTTCTACGAGCAGTACTTC
CASIPPLGLATFYEQYF
>NA|TRBJ2-1|TRBD2|TRBV9
TGTGCCAGCAGCGTAGTTACTAGCGGGAGCGGGGAGCAGTTCTTC
CASSVVTSGSGEQFF
>NA|TRBJ2-7|NA|TRBV2
TGTGCCAGCAGTGAATGGCGGGCTACCTACGAGCAGTACTTC
CASSEWRATYEQYF
>NA|TRBJ1-2|NA|TRBV6-5
TGTGCCAGCAGTTACAATAGTCAGGGAGGGGGCTACACCTTC
CASSYNSQGGGYTF
>NA|TRBJ2-3|TRBD1|TRBV19
TGTGCCAGTACCCCCTCGAGGACAGGGGAACACACAGATACGCAGTATTTT
CASTPSRTGEHTDTQYF
>NA|TRBJ2-1|TRBD2|TRBV25-1
TGTGCCAGCAGTTGGGCTAGCGGGAGCATCTACAATGAGCAGTTCTTC
CASSWASGSIYNEQFF
>once|TRBJ2-7|NA|TRBV27
TGTGCCAGCCGCATTGGCCGAACCTACGAGCAGTACTTC
CASRIGRTYEQYF
>NA|TRBJ1-4|TRBD1|TRBV7-9
TGTGCCAGCAGCTTAGGGCAGGGGGCTGAAGATGGTGAAAAACTGTTTTTT
CASSLGQGAEDGEKLFF
>NA|TRBJ2-1|TRBD2|TRBV10-3
TGTGCCATCAGTGAGCGGGGGAGCGGGAGGGGGCACAATGAGCAGTTCTTC
CAISERGSGRGHNEQFF
>once|TRBJ1-1|NA|TRBV7-9
TGTGCCAGCAGCCACCCAGGGAAGGAAGCTTTCTTT
CASSHPGKEAFF
>NA|TRBJ2-1|TRBD2|TRBV13
TGTGCCAGCAGCTTAGTAGCGGGCAAATTCTACAATGAGCAGTTCTTC
CASSLVAGKFYNEQFF
>NA|TRBJ1-5|TRBD1|TRBV28
TGTGCCAGCAGCCCCGGGACAGGAGATCAGCCCCAGCATTTT
CASSPGTGDQPQHF
>NA|TRBJ2-1|TRBD2|TRBV9
TGTGCCAGCAGCGTGGGTCGAGGGGAGGGATACAATGAGCAGTTCTTC
CASSVGRGEGYNEQFF
>NA|TRBJ1-1|NA|TRBV14
TGTGCCAGCAGCCCAGGACTGTCTAACACTGAAGCTTTCTTT
CASSPGLSNTEAFF
>NA|TRBJ2-1|NA|TRBV6-5
TGTGCCAGCACCCTAGATCCTGACCGTAACAATGAGCAGTTCTTC
CASTLDPDRNNEQFF
>NA|TRBJ2-7|NA|TRBV7-6
TGTGCCAGCAGCTTAGGCCCGAGCTCCTACGAGCAGTACTTC
CASSLGPSSYEQYF
>NA|TRBJ1-2|NA|TRBV14
TGTGCCAGCGGGGGGATAGTAGGGAACAACTATGGCTACACCTTC
CASGGIVGNNYGYTF
>NA|TRBJ1-2|TRBD1|TRBV5-1
TGCGCCAGCAGCCCGGACTCAGGGGGCCGAAACTATGGCTACACCTTC
CASSPDSGGRNYGYTF
>once|TRBJ2-5|TRBD2|TRBV19
TGTGCCAGTAGTACTAGCGGGACGGGGAAGACCCAGTACTTC
CASSTSGTGKTQYF
>NA|TRBJ1-4|NA|TRBV28
TGTGCCAGCAGTCGGGTTGCAACTAATGAAAAACTGTTTTTT
CASSRVATNEKLFF
>NA|TRBJ2-7|TRBD1|TRBV30
TGTGCCTGGAGTGTATGGGACAGGGCGGATGAGCAGTACTTC
CAWSVWDRADEQYF
>NA|TRBJ2-1|NA|TRBV6-1
TGTGCCAGCAGTGAGTTGAGCTCCTACAATGAGCAGTTCTTC
CASSELSSYNEQFF
>NA|TRBJ2-7|NA|TRBV6-5
TGTGCCAGCAGTAGGGGACACCCTTCCTACGAGCAGTACTTC
CASSRGHPSYEQYF
>once|TRBJ1-5|NA|TRBV5-1
TGCGCCAGCAGATATTCCGACAGAATAGGACAGCCCCAGCATTTT
CASRYSDRIGQPQHF
>NA|TRBJ2-5|NA|TRBV7-9
TGTGCCAGCAGCTTAGGAGAGGGTTGGCGGGAAGAGACCCAGTACTTC
CASSLGEGWREETQYF
>NA|TRBJ2-2|TRBD1|TRBV7-9
TGTGCCCGCGGGACAGGGGGATTGAACACCGGGGAGCTGTTTTTT
CARGTGGLNTGELFF
>NA|TRBJ2-7|TRBD2|TRBV4-2
TGTGCCAGCAGCCAAGAGGCGGGAGCGCTCCACGAGCAGTACTTC
CASSQEAGALHEQYF
>NA|TRBJ2-7|TRBD2|TRBV30
TGTGCCTGGAGCACCGTTAGCGGGAGGGCCGCCTACGAGCAGTACTTC
CAWSTVSGRAAYEQYF